The 16 T cell receptor beta chains below come from one sample, sequenced in a study of graft-versus-host responses after intestinal transplantation. The repertoire was sequenced with immunoSEQ multiplex PCR; TCRdb's copy has only in-frame clones and lacks some. This repertoire shows approximately 14,000 clones, roughly 29% found once; its top ten account for 3% to 4.5%. The sample here was alloreactive CD4+ T cells from a mixed lymphocyte reaction culture, taken before intestinal transplant. Regarding subset: CFSE-low proliferating T cells sorted from roughly six-day pre-transplant mixed lymphocyte reaction (GvH or HvG direction). These receptors originate from a human patient who received an intestinal transplant.

The genes are TRBV7-2 and TRBJ1-2; 10 bases are a match to TRBD1. Trimming removed 2 bases from V and 3 bases from J; junction bases left unmatched: 6. The CDR3 covers 16 residues. Germline V CDR1 and CDR2: SGHTA, FQGNSA. CDR3 sequence (DNA): TGTGCCAGCAGCTTACGGGGAGGACAGGGGGACTATGGCTACACCTTC. It encodes CASSLRGGQGDYGYTF.

The rearrangement links TRBV5-1 to TRBJ2-5; 12 bases agree with TRBD2. Per germline, CDR1 SGHRS and CDR2 YFSETQ. V shed 3 bases and J 5 bases; nucleotides not matched to a gene: 8. This CDR3 contains 16 residues. The chain's CDR3 is CASSSTSGRGGETQYF. The CDR3 DNA sequence: TGCGCCAGCAGCTCGACTAGCGGGAGAGGGGGGGAGACCCAGTACTTC.

This clone has only a few counts. The rearrangement joins TRBV11-1 to TRBJ1-5; the D gene is possibly TRBD1 (6 bases). Germline V gene lookup returns CDR1 SGHAT and CDR2 FQDESV (reference sequence). V lost 1 base and J 2 bases, leaving 12 bases between the germline ends. CDR3 length: 16 residues. CDR3 DNA: TGTGCCAGCAGCTTAGACGGGGGCTCCGGCAATCAGCCCCAGCATTTT. Protein product: CASSLDGGSGNQPQHF.

V gene TRBV5-6 combines with J gene TRBJ1-2; 8 nucleotides match TRBD1. The CDR3 is made up of 15 amino acids. V dropped 6 bases and J dropped 1; count of bases not matched to a gene: 8. Germline values: CDR1 SGHDT, CDR2 YYEEEE. CDR3 amino acids: CASTSDRGGNYGYTF. The CDR3 DNA sequence: TGTGCCAGCACCTCCGACAGGGGAGGTAACTATGGCTACACCTTC.

The chain joins TRBV5-4 to TRBJ2-2; D might be TRBD2 (5 bases). CDR1 is SGHNT, CDR2 YYREEE, per germline (reference sequence). Trimming cost V 4 bases and J 3 bases, with 16 bases left between them. This CDR3 has 16 amino acids. The CDR3 DNA follows: TGTGCCAGCAGCCCGTACCTGGGCGGGTACACCGGGGAGCTGTTTTTT. This encodes CASSPYLGGYTGELFF.

The CDR3 bases are TGTGCCAGCAGGCTAGCGGGAGAAGGCCCAGATACGCAGTATTTT. The encoded protein is CASRLAGEGPDTQYF. The chain uses TRBV14 and TRBJ2-3; TRBD2 agrees at 10 bases. The CDR3 totals 15 residues. The J segment lost 4 bases and the V segment lost 6 bases, leaving 7 bases of the junction unmatched. Germline V lookup: CDR1 SGHDN, CDR2 FVKESK. The whole variable domain, remainder taken from reference TRBV14 and TRBJ2-3, is EAGVTQFPSHSVIEKGQTVTLRCDPISGHDNLYWYRRVMGKEIKFLLHFVKESKQDESGMPNNRFLAERTGGTYSTLKVQPAELEDSGVYFCASRLAGEGPDTQYFGPGTRLTVL.

The rearrangement joins TRBV7-2 to TRBJ2-5; D unresolved. CDR3 length: 12 residues. The germline V gene encodes CDR1 SGHTA and CDR2 FQGNSA. V dropped 5 bases and J dropped 4 bases, with 8 bases sitting between them. CDR3: CASSPTGETQYF. The CDR3 coding sequence is TGTGCCAGCAGCCCAACGGGAGAGACCCAGTACTTC.

The chain uses TRBV11-3 and TRBJ1-4, with a tentative D call TRBD1 (6 bases). CDR1 and CDR2 from the germline V gene are SGHNT and YENEEA. Trimming removed 2 bases from V and 11 bases from J, with 9 bases in between. The CDR3 has 12 residues. This chain's CDR3 is CASSLTGTKLFF. The CDR3 nucleotides read TGTGCCAGCAGCTTAACAGGGACGAAACTGTTTTTT.

This clone occurred a few times. V and J are TRBV27 and TRBJ2-3; 8 bases are a match to TRBD2. Germline lookup yields CDR1 MNHEY and CDR2 SMNVEV (reference sequence). The CDR3 sequence is 14 residues long. The ends lost 3 bases at V and 8 bases at J; junction bases unmatched: 7. The CDR3 DNA reads TGTGCCAGCAGTTTGACTAGCGAGAGAGGTACGCAGTATTTT. Translated: CASSLTSERGTQYF.

This clone was found once. J is TRBJ1-5 and V is TRBV28, with TRBD1 matching 10 bases. Unmatched junction bases numbered 9, after V lost 6 bases and J lost 7 bases. CDR3 length equals 15 residues. Looked up from germline, CDR1 is MDHEN and CDR2 is SYDVKM. The CDR3 DNA follows: TGTGCCAGCAGCCGTCTTGGGACAGGGGACCAGCCCCAGCATTTT. This encodes CASSRLGTGDQPQHF. The complete variable domain, with remaining parts taken from reference TRBV28 and TRBJ1-5, reads DVKVTQSSRYLVKRTGEKVFLECVQDMDHENMFWYRQDPGLGLRLIYFSYDVKMKEKGDIPEGYSVSREKKERFSLILESASTNQTSMYLCASSRLGTGDQPQHFGDGTRLSIL.

The table lists this clone with a count of one. V usage is TRBV5-5 and J usage is TRBJ1-5; no firm D call. CDR3 length: 14 residues. The V end was cut by 1 base, the J end by 2 bases, with 7 bases between. Germline CDR1 reads SGHKS; CDR2 reads YYEKEE (reference sequence). CDR3 sequence: CASSLSGGNQPQHF. The CDR3 DNA is TGTGCCAGCAGCTTGTCTGGAGGCAATCAGCCCCAGCATTTT.

The chain joins TRBV2 to TRBJ1-2, with 9 bases that match TRBD1. Germline CDR1 is SNHLY and CDR2 is FYNNEI. The J segment lost 8 bases and the V segment lost 10 bases, leaving 8 bases of the junction unmatched. The CDR3 length is 12 residues. CDR3: CATRKDRGGYTF. CDR3 coding DNA: TGTGCCACCCGCAAGGACAGGGGAGGCTACACCTTC.

With respect to this clone: The junction departs from the called germline gene at one end, perhaps through a read error. This chain uses TRBV5-1 with TRBJ2-7; 10 nucleotides match TRBD2. Germline CDR1 is SGHRS and CDR2 is YFSETQ. This CDR3 spans 15 amino acids. The DNA of the CDR3 is TGTGCCAGCAGCGTAACTAGCGGGGCTACGTACGAGCAGTACTTC. Its translation: CASSVTSGATYEQYF.

The chain links TRBV18 to TRBJ1-1, with no clear D. From germline, CDR1 is KGHSH and CDR2 LQKENI. The ends were cut back, 2 bases at V and 5 bases at J, with 12 bases in the middle. The length of the CDR3 is 14 residues. The CDR3 region has the DNA TGTGCCAGCTCACCAATAGGGAGTGAGACTGAAGCTTTCTTT. This translates into CASSPIGSETEAFF.

The chain employs TRBV7-2 and TRBJ1-1, with D perhaps TRBD1 (6 bases). Trimming took 2 bases from V and 11 from J, leaving 21 bases between them. The CDR3 loop spans 15 amino acids. Germline CDR1 and CDR2: SGHTA and FQGNSA. The CDR3 DNA sequence: TGTGCCAGCAGCTTAAGATTTTGGACAGAGCTCAAGGCTTTCTTT. Translating it yields CASSLRFWTELKAFF.

Only a few counts were recorded for this clone. This chain joins TRBV18 and TRBJ1-5; no definite D call. The CDR3 extends over 13 amino acids. Trimming removed 3 bases from V and 7 bases from J, with 10 bases in between. Germline CDR1 is KGHSH and CDR2 is LQKENI. The CDR3 DNA is TGTGCCAGCTCACCGGATCTAACCCAGCCCCAGCATTTT. Translated: CASSPDLTQPQHF.